This T cell receptor beta chain was identified during a study of metastatic and nonmetastatic thyroid tumors. Study background: It was across blood and tumor or nodule tissue from malignant and benign thyroid patients that repertoires were compared. Broader study findings: When malignant thyroid tumors were compared with benign nodules, TCR beta diversity was reportedly significantly higher in the malignant tumors. This held in both blood and tumor samples.

To note about this clone: What it binds is not known.

The V gene lost 3 bases and the J gene lost 7 bases, with 16 bases spanning the gap. Germline V gene lookup returns CDR1 MGHDK and CDR2 SYGVNS. The CDR3 totals 14 residues. Per the study methods: The authors used CDR3 differences across clinicopathological groups to build a distant-metastasis classifier for papillary thyroid cancer. Using MiXCR, TCRdb reanalyzed the PCR reads. The V and J calls were not made by the authors but by TCRdb's processing. This sample has 39,000 or so clones; roughly half occur once, and the top ten carry approximately 24%. Ahead of thyroid surgery, no patient had received treatment of any kind.

This receptor was identified in a male donor with papillary thyroid cancer or a benign thyroid nodule (not recorded which). Some clones in this sample may be carry-over from other donors' samples. V usage is TRBV25-1 and J usage is TRBJ2-7; D is unclear. Sequenced input: tumor tissue. As DNA, the CDR3 is TGTGCCAGCAGTGAGGCCGGGCCCCTCGTTGAGCAGTACTTC. This codes for CASSEAGPLVEQYF.